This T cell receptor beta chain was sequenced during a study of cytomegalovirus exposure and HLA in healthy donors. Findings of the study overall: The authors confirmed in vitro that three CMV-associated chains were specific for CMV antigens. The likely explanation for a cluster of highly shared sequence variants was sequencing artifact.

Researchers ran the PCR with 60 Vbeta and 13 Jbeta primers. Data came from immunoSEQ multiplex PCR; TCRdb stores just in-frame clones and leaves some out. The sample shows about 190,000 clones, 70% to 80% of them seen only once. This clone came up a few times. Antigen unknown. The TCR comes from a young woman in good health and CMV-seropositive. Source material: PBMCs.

The DNA of the CDR3 is TGTGCCATCACCGCGGGACAGGGGCAAGAGCAGTTCTTC. It is translated as CAITAGQGQEQFF. This chain connects TRBV10-3 to TRBJ2-1; 10 bases line up with TRBD1. Germline lookup yields CDR1 ENHRY and CDR2 SYGVKD. V lost 7 bases to trimming and J lost 10 bases; unmatched junction nucleotides: 7. The CDR3 extends over 13 amino acids.